These 16 T cell receptor beta chains came from one sample sequenced in a study of T cell responses to AZD1222 COVID-19 vaccine. TCRdb keeps only in-frame clones here, not all; method: immunoSEQ multiplex PCR. This sample has tens of thousands of clones, with roughly nine tenths found just once. The material was peripheral blood, obtained on day 0 of AZD1222 vaccination. The receptors come from an adult in good health.

The CDR3: CASSERGPRETQYF. The CDR3 DNA is TGTGCCAGCAGCGAACGGGGACCCCGGGAGACCCAGTACTTC. The rearrangement joins TRBV7-9 to TRBJ2-5; TRBD1 or TRBD2 may be the D gene (5 bases each). The germline gives CDR1 SEHNR, CDR2 FQNEAQ (reference sequence). The length of the CDR3 is 14 residues. Trimming took 5 bases from V and 5 from J, leaving 15 bases between them.

This clone showed up just once. This chain links TRBV28 with TRBJ2-4; D is uncertain. This CDR3 comprises 15 residues. Trimming shortened V by 5 bases and J by 0 bases, and 11 bases separated the two germline ends. Germline assignment: CDR1 MDHEN and CDR2 SYDVKM. CDR3 sequence: CASSTAGVAKNIQYF. The CDR3 nucleotides read TGTGCCAGCAGTACCGCAGGAGTAGCCAAAAACATTCAGTACTTC.

The chain carries TRBV2 and TRBJ2-1; TRBD2 agrees at 7 bases. Germline V CDR1 and CDR2: SNHLY, FYNNEI. Losses at the gene ends were 8 bases for V and 2 bases for J; bases not matched to a gene: 3. The CDR3 length is 13 residues. CDR3 amino acids: CASWGGTYNEQFF. The DNA for the CDR3 is TGTGCCAGCTGGGGGGGTACCTACAATGAGCAGTTCTTC.

The rearrangement joins TRBV9 to TRBJ1-4; D gene unclear. The CDR3 spans 16 residues. V lost 4 bases and J 4 bases, leaving 17 bases between the germline ends. The germline CDR1 and CDR2 sequences are SGDLS and YYNGEE. CDR3 sequence (DNA): TGTGCCAGCAGCCTCGGAGGGCAGACGTTTAATGAAAAACTGTTTTTT. Protein sequence: CASSLGGQTFNEKLFF.

CDR3 protein: CASKVTGVTEAFF. The CDR3 DNA reads TGTGCCAGTAAGGTGACAGGGGTAACTGAAGCTTTCTTT. The chain is built from TRBV19 and TRBJ1-1, with TRBD1 matching over 8 bases. With 7 bases clipped from V and 5 bases from J, the junction kept 6 bases outside the gene matches. The germline CDR1 and CDR2 sequences are LNHDA and SQIVND (reference sequence). This CDR3 contains 13 residues.

CDR3 coding DNA: TGTGCCACCAGCAGAGATGGGTCTACAGATACGCAGTATTTT. Protein product: CATSRDGSTDTQYF. The chain combines TRBV15 with TRBJ2-3; D is unresolved. Germline CDR1 LNHNV, CDR2 YYDKDF (reference sequence). The CDR3 contains 14 residues. V lost 0 bases and J 3 bases, leaving 7 bases between the germline ends. Complete variable domain (other parts from reference TRBV15 and TRBJ2-3): DAMVIQNPRYQVTQFGKPVTLSCSQTLNHNVMYWYQQKSSQAPKLLFHYYDKDFNNEADTPDNFQSRRPNTSFCFLDIRSPGLGDTAMYLCATSRDGSTDTQYFGPGTRLTVL.

The rearrangement links TRBV13 to TRBJ2-7, with no clear D. Per the germline V gene, CDR1 is PRHDT and CDR2 is FYEKMQ (reference sequence). V lost 1 base and J 5 bases, leaving 12 bases between the germline ends. There are 14 residues in the CDR3. CDR3 sequence (DNA): TGTGCCAGCAGCTTAGATCTCCTTGGGGACGAGCAGTACTTC. Translation gives CASSLDLLGDEQYF.

The chain links TRBV27 to TRBJ1-2; 7 bases agree with TRBD1. V trimming: 0 bases; J trimming: 8 bases; junction bases outside the gene matches: 3. In germline, CDR1 is MNHEY, CDR2 SMNVEV (reference sequence). CDR3 length: 13 amino acids. The CDR3 region has the DNA TGTGCCAGCAGTTTATCGACAGGGATCGGCTACACCTTC. This codes for CASSLSTGIGYTF.

The J gene is TRBJ2-7, the V gene TRBV4-2; TRBD2 agrees at 13 bases. This CDR3 has 15 residues. V shed 5 bases and J 2 bases; nucleotides not matched to a gene: 3. Germline V gives CDR1 LGHNA, CDR2 YNFKEQ. The CDR3 region has the DNA TGTGCCAGCAGCGACGGGACTAGCGGGGCCTACGAGCAGTACTTC. Amino acid sequence: CASSDGTSGAYEQYF.

This clone was detected once. The chain carries TRBV30 and TRBJ2-3; a possible D gene is TRBD1 (5 bases). The CDR3 covers 14 residues. Trimming shortened V by 2 bases and J by 6 bases, and 15 bases separated the two germline ends. Germline-derived CDR1 and CDR2 are GTSNPN and SVGIG (reference sequence). The CDR3 bases are TGTGCCTGGAGTATCAGGGTAGAAACGGATACGCAGTATTTT. Its translation: CAWSIRVETDTQYF. The full variable domain, rest sourced from reference TRBV30 and TRBJ2-3, is SQTIHQWPATLVQPVGSPLSLECTVEGTSNPNLYWYRQAAGRGLQLLFYSVGIGQISSEVPQNLSASRPQDRQFILSSKKLLLSDSGFYLCAWSIRVETDTQYFGPGTRLTVL.

This CDR3 reads CASSLSWAKGDGYTF. The CDR3 nucleotides read TGTGCCAGCAGCTTATCTTGGGCAAAGGGGGATGGCTACACCTTC. The genes are TRBV11-2 and TRBJ1-2; D possibly corresponds to TRBD1 (6 bases). V shed 2 bases and J shed 6 bases, with 16 bases lying between them. The germline gives CDR1 SGHAT, CDR2 FQNNGV. The CDR3 extends over 15 amino acids.

This chain joins TRBV2 and TRBJ2-5, with 10 bases that match TRBD2. V shed 3 bases and J 5 bases; nucleotides not matched to a gene: 3. The CDR3 extends over 14 amino acids. The germline gives CDR1 SNHLY, CDR2 FYNNEI. Here the CDR3 reads CASSEKTSGETQYF. CDR3 nucleotides: TGTGCCAGCAGTGAGAAGACTAGCGGGGAGACCCAGTACTTC. Filled out from reference TRBV2 and TRBJ2-5, the complete variable domain reads EPEVTQTPSHQVTQMGQEVILRCVPISNHLYFYWYRQILGQKVEFLVSFYNNEISEKSEIFDDQFSVERPDGSNFTLKIRSTKLEDSAMYFCASSEKTSGETQYFGPGTRLLVL.

The chain has TRBV18 and TRBJ2-2, with D possibly TRBD1 on 5 matching bases. CDR1 and CDR2 (germline): KGHSH, LQKENI. This CDR3 spans 15 amino acids. V was clipped by 0 bases and J by 5 bases, with 10 bases between them. The CDR3 loop is CASSPPGLGTGELFF. In nucleotides, the CDR3 is TGTGCCAGCTCACCACCGGGGCTGGGAACCGGGGAGCTGTTTTTT.

J is TRBJ2-7 and V is TRBV15, with D perhaps being TRBD1 or TRBD2 (5 bases each). The CDR3 runs 12 residues. With 1 base removed from V and 4 bases from J, the gap between germline ends came to 5 bases. Per germline, CDR1 LNHNV and CDR2 YYDKDF (reference sequence). Here the CDR3 reads CATSRGGYEQYF. The CDR3 DNA sequence: TGTGCCACCAGCAGAGGGGGGTACGAGCAGTACTTC. Filled out from reference TRBV15 and TRBJ2-7, the complete variable domain reads DAMVIQNPRYQVTQFGKPVTLSCSQTLNHNVMYWYQQKSSQAPKLLFHYYDKDFNNEADTPDNFQSRRPNTSFCFLDIRSPGLGDTAMYLCATSRGGYEQYFGPGTRLTVT.

DNA for the CDR3: TGTGCCAACCGGAGCACTGAAGCTTTCTTT. Its translation is CANRSTEAFF. The gene calls are TRBV2 and TRBJ1-1; no firm D call. V lost 10 bases, J lost 4 bases, and 7 bases lay in between. The CDR3 is 10 residues long. The germline V gene has CDR1 SNHLY and CDR2 FYNNEI.

The V and J genes are TRBV29-1 and TRBJ2-7; D is possibly TRBD1 or TRBD2 (5 bases each). Germline-derived CDR1 and CDR2 are SQVTM and ANQGSEA. The V and J ends lost 6 bases and 2 bases respectively, with 14 bases between them. The CDR3 contains 13 residues. Here the CDR3 reads CSVGVRVPYEQYF. CDR3 sequence (DNA): TGCAGCGTGGGGGTAAGGGTCCCCTACGAGCAGTACTTC.